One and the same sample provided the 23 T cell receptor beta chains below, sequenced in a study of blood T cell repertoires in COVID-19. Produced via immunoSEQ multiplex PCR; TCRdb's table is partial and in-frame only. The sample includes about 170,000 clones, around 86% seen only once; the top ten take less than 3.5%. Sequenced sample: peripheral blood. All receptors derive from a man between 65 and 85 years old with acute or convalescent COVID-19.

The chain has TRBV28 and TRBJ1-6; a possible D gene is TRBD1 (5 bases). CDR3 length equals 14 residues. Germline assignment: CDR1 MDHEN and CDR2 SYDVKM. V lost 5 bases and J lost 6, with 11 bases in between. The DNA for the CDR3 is TGTGCCAGCAGTCCGTGGGGGGGTAATTCACCCCTCCACTTT. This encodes CASSPWGGNSPLHF.

This CDR3 reads CASSFPVGQAKSHEQYF. The CDR3 nucleotides are TGTGCCAGCAGCTTCCCCGTGGGACAGGCCAAGTCCCACGAGCAGTACTTC. The chain joins TRBV7-9 to TRBJ2-7; 8 nucleotides align to TRBD1. This CDR3 spans 17 amino acids. In germline, CDR1 is SEHNR, CDR2 FQNEAQ (reference sequence). V lost 3 bases to trimming and J lost 5 bases; unmatched junction nucleotides: 15.

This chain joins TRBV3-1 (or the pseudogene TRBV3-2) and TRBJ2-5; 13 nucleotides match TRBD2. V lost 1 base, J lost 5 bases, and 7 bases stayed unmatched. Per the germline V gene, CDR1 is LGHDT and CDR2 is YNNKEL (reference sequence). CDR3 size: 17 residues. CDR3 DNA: TGTGCCAGCAGCCAAGGCCTACTAGCGGGAGGGGAGGAGACCCAGTACTTC. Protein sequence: CASSQGLLAGGEETQYF.

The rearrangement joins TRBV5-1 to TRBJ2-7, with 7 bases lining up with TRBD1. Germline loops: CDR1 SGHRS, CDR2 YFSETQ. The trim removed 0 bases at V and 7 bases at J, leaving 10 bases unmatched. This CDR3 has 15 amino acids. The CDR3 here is CASSLGGRGREEQYF. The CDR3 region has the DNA TGCGCCAGCAGCTTGGGCGGCAGGGGGAGAGAAGAGCAGTACTTC.

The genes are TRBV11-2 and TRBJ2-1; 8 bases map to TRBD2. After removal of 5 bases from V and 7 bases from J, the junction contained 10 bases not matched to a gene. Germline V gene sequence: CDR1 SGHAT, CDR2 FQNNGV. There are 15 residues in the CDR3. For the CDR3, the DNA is TGTGCCAGCAGCCCCATAGGGCGGGGGGCAAATGAGCAGTTCTTC. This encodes CASSPIGRGANEQFF.

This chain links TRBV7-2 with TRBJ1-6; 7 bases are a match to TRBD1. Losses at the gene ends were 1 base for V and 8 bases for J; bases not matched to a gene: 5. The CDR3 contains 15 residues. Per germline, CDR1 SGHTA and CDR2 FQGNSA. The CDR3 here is CASSLEGGAYSPLHF. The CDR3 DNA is TGTGCCAGCAGCTTAGAAGGGGGCGCGTATTCACCCCTCCACTTT. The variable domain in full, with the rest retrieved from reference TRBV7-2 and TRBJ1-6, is GAGVSQSPSNKVTEKGKDVELRCDPISGHTALYWYRQSLGQGLEFLIYFQGNSAPDKSGLPSDRFSAERTGGSVSTLTIQRTQQEDSAVYLCASSLEGGAYSPLHFGNGTRLTVT.

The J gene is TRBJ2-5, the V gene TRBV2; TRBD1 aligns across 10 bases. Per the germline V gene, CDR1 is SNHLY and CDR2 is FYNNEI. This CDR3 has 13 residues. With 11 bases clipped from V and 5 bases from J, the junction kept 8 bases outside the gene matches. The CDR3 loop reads CAGRTGGEETQYF. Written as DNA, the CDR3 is TGTGCCGGAAGGACAGGGGGGGAGGAGACCCAGTACTTC.

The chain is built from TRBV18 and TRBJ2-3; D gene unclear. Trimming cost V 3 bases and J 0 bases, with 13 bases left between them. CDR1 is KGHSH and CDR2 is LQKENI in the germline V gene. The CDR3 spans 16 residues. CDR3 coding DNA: TGTGCCAGCTCACCGATCGGTTTCACTAGCACAGATACGCAGTATTTT. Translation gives CASSPIGFTSTDTQYF. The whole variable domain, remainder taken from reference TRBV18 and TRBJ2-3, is NAGVMQNPRHLVRRRGQEARLRCSPMKGHSHVYWYRQLPEEGLKFMVYLQKENIIDESGMPKERFSAEFPKEGPSILRIQQVVRGDSAAYFCASSPIGFTSTDTQYFGPGTRLTVL.

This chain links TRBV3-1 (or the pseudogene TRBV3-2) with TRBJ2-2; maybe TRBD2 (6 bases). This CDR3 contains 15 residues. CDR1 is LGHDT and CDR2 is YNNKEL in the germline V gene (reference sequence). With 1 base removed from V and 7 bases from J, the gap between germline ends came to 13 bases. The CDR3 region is CASSQGEALGGELFF. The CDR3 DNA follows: TGTGCCAGCAGCCAAGGGGAGGCCCTGGGCGGGGAGCTGTTTTTT.

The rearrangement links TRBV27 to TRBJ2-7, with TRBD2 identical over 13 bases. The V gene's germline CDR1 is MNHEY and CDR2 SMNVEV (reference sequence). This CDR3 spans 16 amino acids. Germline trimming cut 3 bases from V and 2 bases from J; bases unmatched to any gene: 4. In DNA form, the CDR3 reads TGTGCCAGCAGTTTGACTAGCGGGAGGAATACCTACGAGCAGTACTTC. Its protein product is CASSLTSGRNTYEQYF.

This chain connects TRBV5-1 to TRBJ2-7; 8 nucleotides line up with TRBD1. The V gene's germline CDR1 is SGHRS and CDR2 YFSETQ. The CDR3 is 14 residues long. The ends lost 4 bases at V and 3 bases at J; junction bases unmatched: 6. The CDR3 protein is CASSPWTGLYEQYF. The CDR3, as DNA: TGCGCCAGCAGCCCCTGGACAGGGCTCTACGAGCAGTACTTC.

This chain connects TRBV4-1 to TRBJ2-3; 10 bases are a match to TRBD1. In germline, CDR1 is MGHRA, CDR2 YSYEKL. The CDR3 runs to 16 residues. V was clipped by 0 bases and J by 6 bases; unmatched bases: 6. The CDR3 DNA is TGCGCCAGCAGCCAAGACGGGACAGGGGTTCTCGATACGCAGTATTTT. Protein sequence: CASSQDGTGVLDTQYF.

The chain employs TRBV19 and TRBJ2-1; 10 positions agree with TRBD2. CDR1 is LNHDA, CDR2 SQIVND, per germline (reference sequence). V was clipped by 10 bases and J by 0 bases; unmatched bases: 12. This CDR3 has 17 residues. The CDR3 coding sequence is TGTGCCACCAAAAAGACTAGCGGGTCCAGCTCCTACAATGAGCAGTTCTTC. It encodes CATKKTSGSSSYNEQFF.

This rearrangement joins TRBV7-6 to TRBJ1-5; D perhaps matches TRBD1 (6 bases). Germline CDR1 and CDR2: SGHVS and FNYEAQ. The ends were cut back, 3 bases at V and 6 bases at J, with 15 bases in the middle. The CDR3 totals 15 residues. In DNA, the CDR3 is TGTGCCAGCAGCTTGTCCGAGGGCAGGGGTCAGCCCCAGCATTTT. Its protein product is CASSLSEGRGQPQHF.

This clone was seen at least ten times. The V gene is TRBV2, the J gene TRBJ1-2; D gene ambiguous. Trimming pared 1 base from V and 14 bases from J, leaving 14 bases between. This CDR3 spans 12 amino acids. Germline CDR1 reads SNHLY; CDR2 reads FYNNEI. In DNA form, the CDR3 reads TGTGCCAGCAGTGAAGATGCCGGGGTAGGGACCTTC. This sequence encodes CASSEDAGVGTF.

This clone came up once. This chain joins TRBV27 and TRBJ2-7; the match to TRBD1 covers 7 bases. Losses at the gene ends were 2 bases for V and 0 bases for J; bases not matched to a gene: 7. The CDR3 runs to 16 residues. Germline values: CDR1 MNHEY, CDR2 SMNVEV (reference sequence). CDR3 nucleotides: TGTGCCAGCAGTTTAAGGAATGACAGGGCCTCCTACGAGCAGTACTTC. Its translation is CASSLRNDRASYEQYF.

CDR3: CSVEGSQGTEAFF. CDR3 nucleotide sequence: TGCAGCGTTGAAGGAAGTCAGGGCACTGAAGCTTTCTTT. V is TRBV29-1 and J is TRBJ1-1; a weak D match, TRBD1 (5 bases). Looked up from germline, CDR1 is SQVTM and CDR2 is ANQGSEA. This CDR3 is 13 amino acids long. The V end lost 1 base, the J end lost 4 bases, and 10 bases lay between the germline ends.

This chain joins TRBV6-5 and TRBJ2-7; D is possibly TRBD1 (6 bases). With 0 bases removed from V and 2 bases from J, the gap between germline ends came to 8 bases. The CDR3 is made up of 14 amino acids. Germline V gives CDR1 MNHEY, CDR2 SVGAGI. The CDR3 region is CASSYSDRTYEQYF. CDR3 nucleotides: TGTGCCAGCAGTTACTCGGACAGAACCTACGAGCAGTACTTC.

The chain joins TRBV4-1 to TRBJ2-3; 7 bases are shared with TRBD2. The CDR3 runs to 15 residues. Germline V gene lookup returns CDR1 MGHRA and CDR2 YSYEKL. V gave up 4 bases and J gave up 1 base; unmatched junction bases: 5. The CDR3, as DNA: TGCGCCAGCAGCCTCTCCAGCGGGGGCACAGATACGCAGTATTTT. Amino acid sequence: CASSLSSGGTDTQYF.

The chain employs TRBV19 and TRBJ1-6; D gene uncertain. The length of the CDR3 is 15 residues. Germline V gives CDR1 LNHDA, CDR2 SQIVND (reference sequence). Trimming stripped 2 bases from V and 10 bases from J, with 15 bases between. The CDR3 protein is CASSIWSQSGSPLHF. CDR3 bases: TGTGCCAGTAGTATATGGTCACAGTCTGGATCACCCCTCCACTTT.

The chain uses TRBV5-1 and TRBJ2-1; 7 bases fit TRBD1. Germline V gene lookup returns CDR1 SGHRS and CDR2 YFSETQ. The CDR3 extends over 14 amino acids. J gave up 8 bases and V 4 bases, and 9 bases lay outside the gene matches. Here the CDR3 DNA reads TGCGCCAGCAGCCCCGATAACAGGGGCGATGAGCAGTTCTTC. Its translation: CASSPDNRGDEQFF.

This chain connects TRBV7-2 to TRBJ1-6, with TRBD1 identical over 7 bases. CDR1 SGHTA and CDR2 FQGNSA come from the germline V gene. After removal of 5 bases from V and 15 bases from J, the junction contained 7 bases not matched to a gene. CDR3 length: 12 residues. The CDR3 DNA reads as TGTGCCAGCAGCCCACCTAACAGGGGCCTCCACTTT. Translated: CASSPPNRGLHF.

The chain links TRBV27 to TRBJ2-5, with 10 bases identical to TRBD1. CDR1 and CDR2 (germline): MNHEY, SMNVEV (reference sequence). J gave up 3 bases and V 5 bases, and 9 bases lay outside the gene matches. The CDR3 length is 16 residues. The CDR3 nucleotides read TGTGCCAGCAGTCTCCTCCCCGGGACAGGGGAAGAGACCCAGTACTTC. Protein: CASSLLPGTGEETQYF.